These T cell receptor beta chains were read from a single sample in a study of regulatory and conventional T cells in RAG deficiency. The assay was immunoSEQ multiplex PCR, and TCRdb's table has in-frame clones only and misses some. The sample yields around 22,000 clones, 85% to 95% seen once. The same specimen was also included in a second study, on regulatory T cells.

The sample consisted of CD4+ T cells sorted from blood. The receptors derive from a human donor in good health. The CDR3 runs from the conserved cysteine through the conserved F or W. The order of the fields is V gene, CDR3 protein.

>TRBV11-3
CASGKTDTLNTEAFF
>TRBV14
CASSQDQAGAAGELFF
>TRBV18
CASSPYGGTQADEQFF
>TRBV18
CASSPSRTDYGYTF
>TRBV19
CASSTLDLSNQPQHF
>TRBV5-1
CASSSTGGSYNEQFF
>TRBV19
CASRRDGSSYEQYF
>TRBV7-9
CASSLVRGRNTGELFF
>TRBV11-2
CASSLYTEAFF
>TRBV6-5
CASSSGSRGDSPLHF
>TRBV18
CASSQGRDTEAFF
>TRBV2
CANSGVNSNQPQHF
>TRBV5-1
CASSLGGGSDQPQHF
>TRBV9
CASSVGWNTEAFF
>TRBV19
CASSIEAGTGVMGNQPQHF
>TRBV4-1
CASSRAGRGYGGETQYF